The 12 T cell receptor beta chains listed next were all sequenced from one sample in a study of regulatory T cells in long-lasting Graves disease. Time point: newly diagnosed GD, antithyroid drugs for less than 3 months. From PBMCs, RNA was extracted and then used to make the TCR library. iRepertoire HTBI primers and Arm-PCR of CDR3 regions built TCR beta libraries. MiXCR, applied by TCRdb to the multiplex PCR reads, yields one record per CDR3 protein. The data contain roughly 250,000 distinct CDR3 sequences, around 19% of them singletons. These data also featured in a second study, about T cells in Graves' hyperthyroidism and ophthalmopathy.

The sample consisted of peripheral blood mononuclear cells (PBMCs), taken at new diagnosis, from a patient treated with antithyroid drugs. Source of these receptors: a woman aged 25 to 45 with Graves disease.

This clonotype occurred many times. This chain uses TRBV12-3 or TRBV12-4 with TRBJ2-1; no reliable D call. The CDR3 is 12 amino acids. Trimming stripped 1 base from V and 8 bases from J, with 6 bases between. In nucleotides, the CDR3 is TGTGCCAGCAGTTTAGGGGAAGATGAGCAGTTCTTC. Amino acid sequence: CASSLGEDEQFF.

Concerning this clonotype itself: Since a much larger clone is just one base distant, this may be a read error. The rearrangement links TRBV13 to TRBJ2-3, with TRBD2 matching 8 bases. The junction had 11 bases not matched to a gene; V was cut back by 8 bases and J by 4 bases. Germline V CDR1 and CDR2: PRHDT, FYEKMQ (reference sequence). The CDR3 has 15 residues. The DNA of the CDR3 is TGTGCCAGCTCACCACCAGCGGGGGACGCAGATACGCAGTATTTT. Translation: CASSPPAGDADTQYF. The full variable domain, with the rest looked up from reference TRBV13 and TRBJ2-3, is AAGVIQSPRHLIKEKRETATLKCYPIPRHDTVYWYQQGPGQDPQFLISFYEKMQSDKGSIPDRFSAQQFSDYHSELNMSSLELGDSALYFCASSPPAGDADTQYFGPGTRLTVL.

In this sample, this clonotype turned up many times. The chain has TRBV13 and TRBJ1-2, with 7 bases matching TRBD1. CDR1 PRHDT and CDR2 FYEKMQ come from the germline V gene (reference sequence). V lost 5 bases and J lost 4; bases outside the gene matches: 22. The CDR3 has 19 amino acids. The CDR3 region is CASSATPDRAALSIYGYTF. The CDR3 DNA is TGTGCCAGCAGCGCTACCCCCGACAGGGCCGCATTGTCTATCTATGGCTACACCTTC.

The V and J genes are TRBV29-1 and TRBJ1-1, with D possibly being TRBD1 (6 bases). V gave up 5 bases and J gave up 8 bases, with 12 bases separating them. This CDR3 has 11 amino acids. In germline, CDR1 is SQVTM, CDR2 ANQGSEA. DNA of the CDR3: TGCAGCGTTCCGGGACAAACAGAAGCTTTCTTT. This translates into CSVPGQTEAFF.

This clonotype was observed a single time. The V and J genes are TRBV5-1 and TRBJ2-7, with TRBD2 matching 12 bases. This CDR3 has 16 residues. Germline V gives CDR1 SGHRS, CDR2 YFSETQ. The V segment lost 2 bases and the J segment 0 bases; nucleotides outside the gene matches: 3. CDR3 protein: CASSLLAGGSSYEQYF. CDR3 bases: TGCGCCAGCAGCTTACTAGCGGGGGGTAGCTCCTACGAGCAGTACTTC.

This clonotype has a count of ten or more. The chain carries TRBV6-1 and TRBJ1-5; the D is unclear. This CDR3 contains 15 residues. The V and J ends lost 6 bases and 6 bases respectively, with 18 bases between them. Germline loops: CDR1 MNHNS, CDR2 SASEGT. In nucleotides, the CDR3 is TGTGCCAGCAGAGAGTTCACGAGTTCCGCTCAGCCCCAGCATTTT. Encoded protein: CASREFTSSAQPQHF.

This clonotype was detected ten times or more. The genes are TRBV3-1 and TRBJ1-4; D ambiguous. Germline V gene sequence: CDR1 LGHDT, CDR2 YNNKEL (reference sequence). V lost 2 bases and J 5 bases, leaving 12 bases between the germline ends. There are 15 residues in the CDR3. The CDR3 region is CASSQTPAANEKLFF. The DNA of the CDR3 is TGTGCCAGCAGCCAAACTCCTGCCGCGAATGAAAAACTGTTTTTT.

The CDR3 spells CASSLSWEGRETQYF. The CDR3 coding sequence is TGTGCCAGCAGTTTATCGTGGGAGGGCCGAGAGACCCAGTACTTC. V usage is TRBV27 and J usage is TRBJ2-5, with TRBD2 matching over 7 bases. Losses at the gene ends were 0 bases for V and 4 bases for J; bases not matched to a gene: 5. This CDR3 is 15 amino acids long. Germline V gene sequence: CDR1 MNHEY, CDR2 SMNVEV (reference sequence).

This clonotype was picked up many times. This CDR3 reads CASSYTQGQIYTF. The CDR3 DNA sequence: TGTGCCAGCAGTTACACCCAGGGACAGATCTACACCTTC. The chain combines TRBV6-5 with TRBJ1-2; 7 bases map to TRBD1. The V segment lost 2 bases and the J segment 10 bases; nucleotides outside the gene matches: 7. Germline values: CDR1 MNHEY, CDR2 SVGAGI. The CDR3 has 13 residues.

Many counts were recorded for this clonotype. The chain recombines TRBV5-1 with TRBJ2-1; D uncertain. Per germline, CDR1 SGHRS and CDR2 YFSETQ. V lost 1 base to trimming and J lost 4 bases, with 9 bases between them. This CDR3 comprises 14 residues. Written as DNA, the CDR3 is TGCGCCAGCAGCTTGTTGTCAGTATACAATGAGCAGTTCTTC. Translating it yields CASSLLSVYNEQFF.

The chain is built from TRBV5-1 and TRBJ2-1; D is perhaps TRBD1 (6 bases). Looked up from germline, CDR1 is SGHRS and CDR2 is YFSETQ. This CDR3 has 17 residues. Trimming cost V 5 bases and J 5 bases, with 23 bases left between them. The CDR3 sequence is CASSRTSGDVGNNEQFF. For the CDR3, the DNA is TGCGCCAGCAGTCGAACCTCAGGGGATGTGGGCAACAATGAGCAGTTCTTC.

On this clonotype: The likely explanation is a read error, given a far larger clone one base away. The chain joins TRBV6-2 or TRBV6-3 to TRBJ2-3, with TRBD2 matching over 10 bases. CDR1 and CDR2 from the germline V gene are MNHEY and SVGEGT. The CDR3 loop spans 19 amino acids. With 5 bases clipped from V and 0 bases from J, the junction kept 14 bases outside the gene matches. The CDR3 spells CASSETWPSGGQSTDTQYF. The CDR3 DNA is TGTGCCAGCAGTGAGACGTGGCCTAGCGGGGGCCAGAGCACAGATACGCAGTATTTT.